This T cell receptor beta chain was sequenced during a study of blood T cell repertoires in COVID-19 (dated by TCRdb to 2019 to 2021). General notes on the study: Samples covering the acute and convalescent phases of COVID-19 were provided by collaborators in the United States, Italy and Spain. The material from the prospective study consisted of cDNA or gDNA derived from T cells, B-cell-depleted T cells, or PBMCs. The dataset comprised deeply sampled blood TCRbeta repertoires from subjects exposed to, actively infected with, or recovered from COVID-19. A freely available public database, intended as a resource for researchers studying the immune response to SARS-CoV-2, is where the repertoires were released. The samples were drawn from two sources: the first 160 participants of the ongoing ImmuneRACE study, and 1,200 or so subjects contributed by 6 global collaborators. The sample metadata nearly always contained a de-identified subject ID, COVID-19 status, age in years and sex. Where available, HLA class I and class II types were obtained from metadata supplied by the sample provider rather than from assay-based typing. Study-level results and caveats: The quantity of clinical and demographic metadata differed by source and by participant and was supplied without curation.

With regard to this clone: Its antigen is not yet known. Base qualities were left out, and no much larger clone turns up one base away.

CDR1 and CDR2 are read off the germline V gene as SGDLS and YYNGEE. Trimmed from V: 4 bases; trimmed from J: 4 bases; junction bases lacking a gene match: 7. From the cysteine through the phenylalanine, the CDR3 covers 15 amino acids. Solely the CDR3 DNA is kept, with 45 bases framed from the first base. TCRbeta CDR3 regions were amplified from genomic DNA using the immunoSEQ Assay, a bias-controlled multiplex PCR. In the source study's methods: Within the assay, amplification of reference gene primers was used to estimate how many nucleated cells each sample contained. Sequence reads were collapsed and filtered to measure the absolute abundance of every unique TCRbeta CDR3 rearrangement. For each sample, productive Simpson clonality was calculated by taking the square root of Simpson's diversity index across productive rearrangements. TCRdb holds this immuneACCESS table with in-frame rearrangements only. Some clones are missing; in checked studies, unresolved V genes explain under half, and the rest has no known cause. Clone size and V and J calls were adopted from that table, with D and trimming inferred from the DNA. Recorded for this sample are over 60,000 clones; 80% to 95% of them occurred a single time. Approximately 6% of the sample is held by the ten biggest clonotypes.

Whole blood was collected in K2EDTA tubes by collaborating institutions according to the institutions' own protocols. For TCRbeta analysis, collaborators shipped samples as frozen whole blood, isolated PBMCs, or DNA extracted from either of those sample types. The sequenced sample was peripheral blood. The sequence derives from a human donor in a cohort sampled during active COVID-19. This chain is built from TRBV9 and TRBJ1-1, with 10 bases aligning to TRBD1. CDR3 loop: CASSPGQGIATEAFF. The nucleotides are TGTGCCAGCAGCCCGGGACAGGGGATTGCCACTGAAGCTTTCTTT.